This T cell receptor beta chain was sequenced during a study of blood T cell repertoires in COVID-19 (dated by TCRdb to about 2020). About the investigation overall: Samples covering the acute and convalescent phases of COVID-19 were provided by collaborators in the United States, Italy and Spain. The prospective study material was composed of cDNA or gDNA derived from T cells, B-cell-depleted T cells, or PBMCs. The dataset comprised deeply sampled blood TCRbeta repertoires from subjects exposed to, actively infected with, or recovered from COVID-19. Sample metadata almost always included a de-identified subject ID, COVID-19 status, age in years and sex. The repertoires were released in a freely available public database meant as a resource for research on the immune response to SARS-CoV-2. The samples were drawn from the first 160 participants of the ongoing ImmuneRACE study and from some 1,300 subjects provided by 6 global collaborators. Where available, HLA class I and class II types were taken from metadata supplied by the sample provider and were not determined by assay-based typing. Study-level results and caveats: Clinical and demographic metadata were provided uncurated, with the amount varying by source and participant.

TCRbeta CDR3 regions were amplified from genomic DNA by means of the immunoSEQ Assay, a bias-controlled multiplex PCR. On the authors' methods: Nucleated cell counts per sample were estimated from amplification of reference gene primers within the assay. To quantify the absolute abundance of each unique TCRbeta CDR3 rearrangement, sequence reads were collapsed and filtered. For each sample, productive Simpson clonality was calculated by taking the square root of Simpson's diversity index across productive rearrangements. In TCRdb, the immuneACCESS table is reduced to in-frame sequences with V and J assigned. These tables do not hold every clone; where another copy was compared, an unresolved V gene accounts for under half, and the others remain unexplained. That table is the source of V, J and clone size, and D and trimming were worked out from the DNA. This sample lists some 200,000 clones; around 82% were detected once. Around 5.1% of the sample is held by the ten biggest clonotypes.

With regard to this clone: Its antigen is not yet known. The record has no base qualities; no much larger clone is one base away.

Inclusive of the bounding cysteine and phenylalanine, the CDR3 is 14 residues long. Only CDR3 DNA remains: 42 bases, in frame from the first base. In the germline V gene (reference sequence), CDR1 corresponds to GTSNPN and CDR2 to SVGIG. Ends trimmed: V by 5 bases, J by 7 bases; bases unmatched to a gene: 12. The collaborating institutions used their own protocols to collect whole blood in K2EDTA tubes. For TCRbeta analysis, collaborator samples were shipped as frozen whole blood, as isolated PBMCs, or as DNA extracted from either sample type. The TCR was taken from a woman aged 70 to 79 with acute or convalescent COVID-19. Sequences were obtained from peripheral blood. The V and J genes are TRBV30 and TRBJ1-2; TRBD1 aligns with 8 central bases. The sequence in DNA is TGTGCCTGGCCCGGGACAGGCGTTCAAGCTGGCTACACCTTC. Its protein is CAWPGTGVQAGYTF.